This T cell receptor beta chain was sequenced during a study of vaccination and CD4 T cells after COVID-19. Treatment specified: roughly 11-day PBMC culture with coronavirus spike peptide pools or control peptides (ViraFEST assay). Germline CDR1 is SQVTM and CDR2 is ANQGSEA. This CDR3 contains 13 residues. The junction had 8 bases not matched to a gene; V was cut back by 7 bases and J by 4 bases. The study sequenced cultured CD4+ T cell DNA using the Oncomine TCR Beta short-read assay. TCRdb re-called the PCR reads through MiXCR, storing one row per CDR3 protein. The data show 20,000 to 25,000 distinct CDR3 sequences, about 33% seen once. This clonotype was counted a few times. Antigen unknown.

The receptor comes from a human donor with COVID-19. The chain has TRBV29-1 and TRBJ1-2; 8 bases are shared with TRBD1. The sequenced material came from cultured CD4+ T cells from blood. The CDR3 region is CSALPDRAYGYTF. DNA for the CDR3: TGCAGCGCCTTGCCGGACAGGGCCTATGGCTACACCTTC.